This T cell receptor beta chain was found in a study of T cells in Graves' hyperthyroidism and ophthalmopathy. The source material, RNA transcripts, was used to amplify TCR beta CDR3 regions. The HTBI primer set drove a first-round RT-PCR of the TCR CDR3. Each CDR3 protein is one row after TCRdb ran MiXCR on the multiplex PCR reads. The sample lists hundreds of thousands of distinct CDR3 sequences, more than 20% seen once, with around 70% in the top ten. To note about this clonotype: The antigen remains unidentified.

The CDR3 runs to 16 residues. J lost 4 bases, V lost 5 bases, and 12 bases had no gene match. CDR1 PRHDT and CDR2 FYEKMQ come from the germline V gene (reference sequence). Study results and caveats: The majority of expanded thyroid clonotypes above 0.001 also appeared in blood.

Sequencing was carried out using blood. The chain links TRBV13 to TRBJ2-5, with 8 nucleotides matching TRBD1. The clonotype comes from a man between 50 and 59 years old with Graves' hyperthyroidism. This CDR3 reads CASSDSPGQDIETQYF. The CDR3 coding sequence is TGTGCCAGCAGCGACAGTCCGGGACAGGATATAGAGACCCAGTACTTC.